Presented here are 9 T cell receptor beta chains from one specimen sequenced in a study of vaccination effects on CD4 cells after COVID-19. No antigens are known for them. Prior to sequencing, the ViraFEST assay stimulated PBMC with viral peptide pools, which expanded the antigen-specific CD4+ T cells. Culture proceeded for about 11 days, and CD4+ T cells were then isolated. All study participants received two doses of BNT162b2 or mRNA-1273 vaccine. Sequencing used immunoSEQ multiplex PCR; TCRdb keeps in-frame clones, though not all of them. The sample consists of roughly 59,000 clones, roughly 78% of them appearing once. The starting material was CD4+ T cells from PBMCs cultured with HCoV-OC43 spike peptides, obtained after COVID-19 vaccination. Subset indicated: HCoV-OC43 spike overlapping peptide pool stimulation. These receptors came from a human donor who received a COVID-19 vaccine.

The rearrangement uses TRBV6-5 and TRBJ2-7; no firm D call. The CDR3 runs 15 residues. V shed 4 bases and J shed 4 bases, with 17 bases lying between them. Germline V gene data show CDR1 as MNHEY and CDR2 as SVGAGI. The CDR3 spells CASSLPDRCPYEQYV. The CDR3 coding sequence is TGTGCCAGCAGTTTACCCGACCGGTGTCCGTACGAGCAGTACGTC.

The chain recombines TRBV2 with TRBJ2-2, with 11 bases fitting TRBD1. Germline V lookup: CDR1 SNHLY, CDR2 FYNNEI. Trimming removed 6 bases from V and 0 bases from J; junction bases left unmatched: 0. The CDR3 is 15 amino acids. CDR3 in amino acids: CASRGQGANTGELFF. The CDR3 bases are TGTGCCAGCAGGGGACAGGGGGCGAACACCGGGGAGCTGTTTTTT.

CDR3 amino acids: CATSDLDSGGSTDTQYF. The CDR3 nucleotides read TGTGCCACCAGTGATTTAGATAGCGGGGGAAGCACAGATACGCAGTATTTT. This sequence joins TRBV24-1 and TRBJ2-3; 9 bases align to TRBD2. The CDR3 runs 17 residues. The V segment lost 1 base and the J segment 0 bases; nucleotides outside the gene matches: 4. Germline assignment: CDR1 KGHDR and CDR2 SFDVKD.

This clone was observed a handful of times. CDR3 protein: CASSGSTGINEKLFF. The CDR3 coding sequence is TGCGCCAGCAGCGGATCGACAGGCATTAATGAAAAACTGTTTTTT. The chain has TRBV5-1 and TRBJ1-4, with D perhaps TRBD1 (6 bases). The CDR3 sequence is 15 residues long. CDR1 and CDR2 (germline): SGHRS, YFSETQ. V gave up 4 bases and J gave up 4 bases, with 14 bases separating them.

CDR3 in DNA: TGTGCCAGCAGCCGCGACCGCTTTGGGCCCCTCCACTTT. Translated, it gives CASSRDRFGPLHF. The V call is TRBV7-6, the J call TRBJ1-6; D gene unclear. CDR1 and CDR2 (germline): SGHVS, FNYEAQ. CDR3 size: 13 residues. V gave up 5 bases and J gave up 13 bases, with 15 bases separating them. Complete variable domain (other parts from reference TRBV7-6 and TRBJ1-6): GAGVSQSPRYKVTKRGQDVALRCDPISGHVSLYWYRQALGQGPEFLTYFNYEAQQDKSGLPNDRFSAERPEGSISTLTIQRTEQRDSAMYRCASSRDRFGPLHFGNGTRLTVT.

For the CDR3, the DNA is TGTGCCAGCAGCTTAGGTACAAATGGCTACACCTTC. Amino acid sequence: CASSLGTNGYTF. V gene TRBV7-9 combines with J gene TRBJ1-2, with D unclear. The CDR3 spans 12 residues. CDR1 SEHNR and CDR2 FQNEAQ come from the germline V gene (reference sequence). Trimming took 1 base from V and 6 from J, leaving 6 bases between them.

This clone was picked up one time. The V and J genes are TRBV18 and TRBJ1-5; D remains ambiguous. This CDR3 has 16 residues. Trimming stripped 3 bases from V and 3 bases from J, with 15 bases between. Germline CDR1 KGHSH, CDR2 LQKENI. CDR3 bases: TGTGCCAGCTCACCTTCATCCCCCGGGTCCAATCAGCCCCAGCATTTT. This encodes CASSPSSPGSNQPQHF.

J is TRBJ1-5 and V is TRBV7-2, with TRBD1 matching 7 bases. V lost 2 bases and J lost 6; bases outside the gene matches: 4. The length of the CDR3 is 14 residues. Germline-derived CDR1 and CDR2 are SGHTA and FQGNSA. CDR3 loop: CASSLLGGGQPQHF. The DNA of the CDR3 is TGTGCCAGCAGCTTATTAGGGGGCGGTCAGCCCCAGCATTTT.

The rearrangement links TRBV6-5 to TRBJ2-3; TRBD1 might be the D (6 bases). CDR3 length: 15 residues. Germline CDR1 MNHEY, CDR2 SVGAGI. Trimming took off 6 bases at V and 1 base at J, with 14 bases between the two ends. CDR3 nucleotides: TGTGCCAGCAGGGTGGGGGCGCGGGGCACAGATACGCAGTATTTT. Amino acids: CASRVGARGTDTQYF.